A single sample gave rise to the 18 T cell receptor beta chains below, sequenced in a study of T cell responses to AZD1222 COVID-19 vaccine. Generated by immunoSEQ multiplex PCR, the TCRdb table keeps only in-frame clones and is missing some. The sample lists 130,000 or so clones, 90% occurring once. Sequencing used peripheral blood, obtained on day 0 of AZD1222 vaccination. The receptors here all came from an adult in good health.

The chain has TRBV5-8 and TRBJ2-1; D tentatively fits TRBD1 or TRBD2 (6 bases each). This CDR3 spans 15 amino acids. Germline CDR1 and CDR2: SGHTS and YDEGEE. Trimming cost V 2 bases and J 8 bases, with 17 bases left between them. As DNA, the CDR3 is TGTGCCAGCAGCTTTGGAACAGGGAAGCGGGATGAGCAGTTCTTC. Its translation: CASSFGTGKRDEQFF.

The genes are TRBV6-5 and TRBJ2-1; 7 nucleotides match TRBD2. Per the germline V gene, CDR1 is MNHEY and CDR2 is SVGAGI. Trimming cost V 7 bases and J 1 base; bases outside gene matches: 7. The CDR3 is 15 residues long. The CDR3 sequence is CASKVGGPSYNEQFF. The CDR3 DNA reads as TGTGCCAGCAAGGTGGGAGGGCCGTCCTACAATGAGCAGTTCTTC.

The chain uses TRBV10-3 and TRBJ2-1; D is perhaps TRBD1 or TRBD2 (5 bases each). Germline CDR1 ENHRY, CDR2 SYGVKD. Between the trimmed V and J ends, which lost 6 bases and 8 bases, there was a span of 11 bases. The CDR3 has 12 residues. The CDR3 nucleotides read TGTGCCATCAGCCCCCGGGACGATGAGCAGTTCTTC. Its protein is CAISPRDDEQFF.

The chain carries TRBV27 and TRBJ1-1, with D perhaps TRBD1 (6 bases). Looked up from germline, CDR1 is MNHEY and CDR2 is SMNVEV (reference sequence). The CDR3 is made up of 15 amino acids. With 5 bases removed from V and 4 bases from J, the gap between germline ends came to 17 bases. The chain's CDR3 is CASSINRDLSTEAFF. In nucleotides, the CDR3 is TGTGCCAGCAGTATAAACAGGGATCTATCCACTGAAGCTTTCTTT.

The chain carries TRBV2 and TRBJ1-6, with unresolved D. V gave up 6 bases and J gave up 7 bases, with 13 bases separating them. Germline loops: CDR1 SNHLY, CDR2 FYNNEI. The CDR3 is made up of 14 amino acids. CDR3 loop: CASRKSDGNSPLHF. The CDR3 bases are TGTGCCAGCAGGAAGTCTGACGGGAATTCACCCCTCCACTTT.

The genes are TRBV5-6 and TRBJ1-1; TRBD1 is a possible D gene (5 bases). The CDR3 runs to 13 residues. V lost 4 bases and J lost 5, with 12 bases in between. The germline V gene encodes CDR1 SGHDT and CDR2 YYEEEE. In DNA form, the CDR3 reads TGTGCCAGCAGCCACGGGGGGGTGACTGAAGCTTTCTTT. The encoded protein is CASSHGGVTEAFF. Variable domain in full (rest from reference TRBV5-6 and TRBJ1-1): DAGVTQSPTHLIKTRGQQVTLRCSPKSGHDTVSWYQQALGQGPQFIFQYYEEEERQRGNFPDRFSGHQFPNYSSELNVNALLLGDSALYLCASSHGGVTEAFFGQGTRLTVV.

The CDR3 here is CATSDPPPGAYGYTF. The CDR3 nucleotides are TGTGCCACCAGTGACCCTCCGCCGGGGGCCTATGGCTACACCTTC. The chain couples TRBV24-1 to TRBJ1-2; D possibly corresponds to TRBD1 (6 bases). Per the germline V gene, CDR1 is KGHDR and CDR2 is SFDVKD. The CDR3 length is 15 residues. V lost 4 bases, J lost 4 bases, and 15 bases lay in between.

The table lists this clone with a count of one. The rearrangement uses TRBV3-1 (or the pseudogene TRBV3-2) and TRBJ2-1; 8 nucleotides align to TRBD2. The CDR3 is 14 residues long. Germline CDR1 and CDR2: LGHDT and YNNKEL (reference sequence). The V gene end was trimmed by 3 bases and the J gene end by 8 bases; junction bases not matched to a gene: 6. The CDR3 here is CASSQVSGTYEQFF. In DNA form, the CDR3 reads TGTGCCAGCAGCCAGGTTAGCGGGACATATGAGCAGTTCTTC.

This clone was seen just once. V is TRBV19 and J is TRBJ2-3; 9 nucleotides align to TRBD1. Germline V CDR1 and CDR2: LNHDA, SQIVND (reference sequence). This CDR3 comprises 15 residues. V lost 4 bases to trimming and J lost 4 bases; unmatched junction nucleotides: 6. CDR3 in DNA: TGTGCCAGTAGTAGACCGGGACAGGGCCCAGATACGCAGTATTTT. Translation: CASSRPGQGPDTQYF.

The CDR3 sequence: CATSSPRESSYNEQFF. The DNA for the CDR3 is TGTGCCACCAGCAGTCCCCGGGAGAGCTCCTACAATGAGCAGTTCTTC. This chain joins TRBV15 and TRBJ2-1; tentatively, D is TRBD2 (6 bases). Germline V CDR1 and CDR2: LNHNV, YYDKDF (reference sequence). The CDR3 spans 16 residues. With 3 bases removed from V and 0 bases from J, the gap between germline ends came to 12 bases.

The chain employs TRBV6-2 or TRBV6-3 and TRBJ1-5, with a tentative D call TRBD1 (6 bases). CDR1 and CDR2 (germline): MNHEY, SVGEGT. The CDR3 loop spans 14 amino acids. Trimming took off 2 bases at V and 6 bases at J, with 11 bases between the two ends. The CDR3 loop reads CASSYQGSGQPQHF. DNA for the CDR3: TGTGCCAGCAGTTACCAGGGGAGCGGTCAGCCCCAGCATTTT.

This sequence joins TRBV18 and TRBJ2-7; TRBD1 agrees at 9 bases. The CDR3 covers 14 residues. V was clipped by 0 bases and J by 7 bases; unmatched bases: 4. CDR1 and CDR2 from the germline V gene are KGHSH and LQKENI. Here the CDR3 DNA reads TGTGCCAGCTCACCACCCTGGGACAGGGATGAGCAGTACTTC. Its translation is CASSPPWDRDEQYF.

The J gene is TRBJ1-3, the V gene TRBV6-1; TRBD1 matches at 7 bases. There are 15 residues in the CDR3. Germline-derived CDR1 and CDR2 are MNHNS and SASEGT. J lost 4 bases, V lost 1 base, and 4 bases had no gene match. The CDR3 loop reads CASSEGGGHGNTIYF. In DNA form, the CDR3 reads TGTGCCAGCAGTGAAGGAGGGGGCCACGGAAACACCATATATTTT.

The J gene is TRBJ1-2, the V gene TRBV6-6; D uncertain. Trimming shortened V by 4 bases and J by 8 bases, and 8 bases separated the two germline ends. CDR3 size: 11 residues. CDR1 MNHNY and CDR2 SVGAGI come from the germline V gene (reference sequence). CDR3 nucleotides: TGTGCCAGCAGTTGGACTCGGGGCTACACCTTC. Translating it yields CASSWTRGYTF.

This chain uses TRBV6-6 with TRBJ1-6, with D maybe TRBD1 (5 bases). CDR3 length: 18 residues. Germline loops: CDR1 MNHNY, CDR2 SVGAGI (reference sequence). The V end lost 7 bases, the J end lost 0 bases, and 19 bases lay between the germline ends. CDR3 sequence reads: CASTRGPGGLSYNSPLHF. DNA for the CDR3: TGTGCCAGCACTCGGGGACCCGGAGGCCTCTCCTATAATTCACCCCTCCACTTT.

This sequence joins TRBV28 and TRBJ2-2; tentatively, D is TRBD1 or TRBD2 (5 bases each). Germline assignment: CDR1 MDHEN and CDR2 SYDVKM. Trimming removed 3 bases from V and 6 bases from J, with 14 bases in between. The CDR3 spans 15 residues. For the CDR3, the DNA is TGTGCCAGCAGTTTGGGACGGACATTTCCCGGGGAGCTGTTTTTT. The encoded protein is CASSLGRTFPGELFF.

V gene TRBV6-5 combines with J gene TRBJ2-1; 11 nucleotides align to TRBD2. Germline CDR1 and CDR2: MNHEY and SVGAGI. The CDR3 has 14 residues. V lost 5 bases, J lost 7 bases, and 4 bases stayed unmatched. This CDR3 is CASSRTSGRNEQFF. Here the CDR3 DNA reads TGTGCCAGCAGTCGGACTAGCGGGCGGAATGAGCAGTTCTTC.

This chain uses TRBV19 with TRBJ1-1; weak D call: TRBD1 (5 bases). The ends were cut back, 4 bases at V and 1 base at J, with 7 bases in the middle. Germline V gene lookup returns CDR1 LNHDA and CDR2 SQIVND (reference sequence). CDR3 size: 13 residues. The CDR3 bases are TGTGCCAGTAGTACGACAGAGAACACTGAAGCTTTCTTT. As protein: CASSTTENTEAFF.